The 17 T cell receptor beta chains below were found in one sample sequenced in a study of blood T cells in healthy people across ages. Then a second PCR, running roughly 7 to 11 cycles, was carried out with a sample-barcoded 5' primer and a J-beta primer mix. TCRdb re-derived calls from the 5' RACE reads in MiXCR, one entry per CDR3 protein. In the table there are 1 million or so distinct CDR3 sequences, approximately 25% of which are singletons. The sample was also reused in another study, on T cells of mothers and their children.

Material: blood. The receptors stem from a girl aged 2 to 10 in good health.

CDR3 region: CASSLEPGARGIQYF. For the CDR3, the DNA is TGTGCCAGCAGCTTAGAACCCGGGGCCAGGGGCATTCAGTACTTC. The chain links TRBV7-2 to TRBJ2-4, with D maybe TRBD1 (6 bases). The CDR3 totals 15 residues. V was clipped by 1 base and J by 9 bases, with 16 bases between them. Per germline, CDR1 SGHTA and CDR2 FQGNSA.

This clonotype occurred many times. The chain joins TRBV28 to TRBJ2-5; TRBD2 aligns across 7 bases. The J call may be faulty, since TRBJ2-1 better matches the DNA end. Germline V gene lookup returns CDR1 MDHEN and CDR2 SYDVKM. The CDR3 is made up of 15 amino acids. CDR3 residues: CASSFHGGRRGWQFF. The CDR3 DNA is TGTGCCAGCAGTTTCCATGGCGGGAGAAGAGGGTGGCAGTTCTTC.

For the CDR3, the DNA is TGTGCCAGCACTCGACGGGGGGATAATCGCTCTGGAAACACCATATATTTT. This sequence encodes CASTRRGDNRSGNTIYF. The V call is TRBV12-3 or TRBV12-4, the J call TRBJ1-3; a possible D gene is TRBD1 (5 bases). The V and J ends lost 7 bases and 0 bases respectively, with 19 bases between them. The CDR3 sequence is 17 residues long.

The rearrangement links TRBV9 to TRBJ2-5, with 9 bases aligning to TRBD2. Germline CDR1 is SGDLS and CDR2 is YYNGEE. J gave up 5 bases and V 0 bases, and 2 bases lay outside the gene matches. The CDR3 is made up of 14 amino acids. CDR3 loop: CASSVATSGETQYF. DNA of the CDR3: TGTGCCAGCAGCGTAGCTACTAGCGGGGAGACCCAGTACTTC.

The rearrangement joins TRBV6-1 to TRBJ2-1, with TRBD1 identical over 10 bases. V lost 6 bases, J lost 9 bases, and 14 bases stayed unmatched. Germline-derived CDR1 and CDR2 are MNHNS and SASEGT. This CDR3 is 16 amino acids long. This chain's CDR3 is CASSGPDRGLRLEQFF. CDR3 DNA: TGTGCCAGCAGCGGACCAGACAGGGGGCTGCGTCTTGAGCAGTTCTTC.

This clonotype showed up just a few times. The V and J genes are TRBV4-2 and TRBJ2-5; 8 nucleotides agree with TRBD2. TRBJ2-1 matches the DNA end more closely, so the J call is doubtful. From germline, CDR1 is LGHNA and CDR2 YNFKEQ. This CDR3 is built from 17 residues. CDR3 protein: CASSQEAGTRPYNEQFF. The CDR3 region has the DNA TGTGCCAGCAGCCAAGAAGCCGGGACTAGGCCCTACAATGAGCAGTTCTTC.

The chain recombines TRBV12-3 or TRBV12-4 with TRBJ1-2, with 11 bases lining up with TRBD1. The junction had 11 bases not matched to a gene; V was cut back by 6 bases and J by 8 bases. This CDR3 spans 15 amino acids. The CDR3 nucleotides are TGTGCCAGCAGCCCACTCGGACAGGGGGCATTGGGCTACACCTTC. This gives the protein CASSPLGQGALGYTF.

There are a few counts of this clonotype. The chain links TRBV6-1 to TRBJ2-2; D assignment may be TRBD1 or TRBD2 (5 bases each). Trimming cost V 7 bases and J 6 bases, with 9 bases left between them. Germline-derived CDR1 and CDR2 are MNHNS and SASEGT. The CDR3 spans 12 residues. The CDR3 region has the DNA TGTGCCAGCATGGGGGTCGCCGGGGAGCTGTTTTTT. Protein: CASMGVAGELFF.

This clonotype has just a few counts. The chain couples TRBV20-1 to TRBJ1-6; 8 nucleotides align to TRBD1. The CDR3 runs to 17 residues. Germline values: CDR1 DFQATT, CDR2 SNEGSKA (reference sequence). V shed 3 bases, J shed 5 bases, and the junction held 12 bases outside the gene matches. Written as DNA, the CDR3 is TGCAGTGCTAGTTTAGACCTAGGACAGGGCGATAATTCACCCCTCCACTTT. It translates to CSASLDLGQGDNSPLHF.

The rearrangement uses TRBV12-5 and TRBJ2-2; D not resolved. Trimming shortened V by 4 bases and J by 7 bases, and 16 bases separated the two germline ends. The germline CDR1 and CDR2 sequences are LGHNT and FRNRAP. The CDR3 loop spans 15 amino acids. CDR3 loop: CASGSSRPADGELFF. CDR3 DNA sequence: TGTGCTAGTGGTTCCAGTCGTCCCGCCGACGGGGAGCTGTTTTTT.

This clonotype showed up just a few times. The chain joins TRBV7-2 to TRBJ2-3; possibly TRBD1 or TRBD2 for D (6 bases each). The CDR3 is made up of 17 amino acids. V lost 1 base to trimming and J lost 8 bases, with 22 bases between them. CDR1 and CDR2 from the germline V gene are SGHTA and FQGNSA. The CDR3 DNA sequence: TGTGCCAGCAGCTTAGAAAGAGGAGGGGGGTCCATGGGTACGCAGTATTTT. This gives the protein CASSLERGGGSMGTQYF.

This chain uses TRBV27 with TRBJ2-5, with a tentative D call TRBD1 (5 bases). The J call may be incorrect, as the DNA end agrees better with TRBJ2-7. CDR1 is MNHEY and CDR2 is SMNVEV in the germline V gene (reference sequence). This CDR3 comprises 13 residues. CDR3 sequence: CASIDSASYEQYF. CDR3 DNA: TGTGCCAGCATCGACAGTGCCTCCTACGAGCAGTACTTC.

This clonotype was picked up a small number of times. The CDR3 protein is CASSYPQASTDTQYF. The CDR3 DNA follows: TGTGCCAGCAGCTACCCCCAGGCTAGCACAGATACGCAGTATTTT. The chain has TRBV7-6 and TRBJ2-3, with D unclear. In germline, CDR1 is SGHVS, CDR2 FNYEAQ. The CDR3 totals 15 residues. Trimming stripped 4 bases from V and 0 bases from J, with 11 bases between.

The chain links TRBV7-2 to TRBJ2-4; 8 bases agree with TRBD1. CDR3 length equals 15 residues. Germline trimming cut 5 bases from V and 1 base from J; bases unmatched to any gene: 4. CDR1 and CDR2 (germline): SGHTA, FQGNSA. The CDR3 DNA follows: TGTGCCAGCAGCCTACAGGGGGGTGCCAAAAACATTCAGTACTTC. Translation gives CASSLQGGAKNIQYF.

Only a few counts were recorded for this clonotype. This chain uses TRBV20-1 with TRBJ2-4; 9 bases fit TRBD1. This CDR3 comprises 15 residues. Germline V gene lookup returns CDR1 DFQATT and CDR2 SNEGSKA (reference sequence). Losses at the gene ends were 0 bases for V and 6 bases for J; bases not matched to a gene: 6. The CDR3 DNA is TGCAGTGCTAGAGATCCCGGACAGGGGAGAAACATTCAGTACTTC. Its protein product is CSARDPGQGRNIQYF.

The genes are TRBV6-6 and TRBJ2-7, with D tentatively TRBD1 (5 bases). V was trimmed by 8 bases and J by 3 bases, leaving 20 bases between them. The germline CDR1 and CDR2 sequences are MNHNY and SVGAGI (reference sequence). The CDR3 totals 15 residues. The CDR3 nucleotides read TGTGCCAGCGCCTATCGCCCAGGGCCTGTCTACGAGCAGTACTTC. This translates into CASAYRPGPVYEQYF.

The chain recombines TRBV6-6 with TRBJ2-5, with 7 bases identical to TRBD1. After removal of 2 bases from V and 4 bases from J, the junction contained 7 bases not matched to a gene. The CDR3 runs 15 residues. Germline V gives CDR1 MNHNY, CDR2 SVGAGI (reference sequence). The CDR3 sequence is CASSYPQGTRETQYF. The CDR3 region has the DNA TGTGCCAGCAGTTACCCACAGGGGACGCGAGAGACCCAGTACTTC.